A selection of T cell receptor beta chains follows, all from one sample in a study of T cell responses to AZD1222 COVID-19 vaccine. Sequenced by immunoSEQ multiplex PCR; TCRdb stores in-frame clones only, minus some. The data show around 160,000 clones, 88% seen once. Sequencing was performed on peripheral blood, taken on day 0 of AZD1222 vaccination. These receptors came from an adult in good health. Both conserved end residues are part of each CDR3. Each record gives: J gene, D gene, clone size, V gene, CDR3 DNA, CDR3 protein. D genes are given only for firm matches. Where a row states a size, it is once, few, many or the class of an expanded clone; other rows omit it.

TRBJ2-7 . . TRBV5-1 TGCGCCAGCAGCTTGGATGGAGCGGTCCTGTCCTACGAGCAGTACTTC CASSLDGAVLSYEQYF
TRBJ1-1 . . TRBV5-5 TGTGCCAGCAGGGCGGTCCCGGGCACTGAAGCTTTCTTT CASRAVPGTEAFF
TRBJ1-2 . . TRBV7-9 TGTGCCAGCAGCTTAGTCCCGGAGGATGGCTACACCTTC CASSLVPEDGYTF
TRBJ2-2 . once TRBV7-3 TGTGCCAGCAGCTTAAGGGCGGCAGCGAACACCGGGGAGCTGTTTTTT CASSLRAAANTGELFF
TRBJ1-1 . . TRBV20-1 TGCAGTGCTAGTCCCCGGGGGGGGAGGGGCACTGAAGCTTTCTTT CSASPRGGRGTEAFF
TRBJ1-1 . . TRBV5-1 TGCGCCAGCAGCTCCGCCGGGACGGGGAACACTGAAGCTTTCTTT CASSSAGTGNTEAFF
TRBJ1-5 . . TRBV3-1/TRBV3-2 TGTGCCAGCAGCCAAGGGGGTAGGGGAGATCAGCCCCAGCATTTT CASSQGGRGDQPQHF
TRBJ1-1 TRBD1 once TRBV6-5 TGTGCCAGCAGCCGGGACAGATTTGAAGCTTTCTTT CASSRDRFEAFF
TRBJ2-2 . . TRBV19 TGTGCCAGTACCAGAAGGGAAGGGACCGGGGAGCTGTTTTTT CASTRREGTGELFF
TRBJ2-1 . once TRBV7-3 TGTGCCAGCAGCTTACGTCCAGGGGATGAGCAGTTCTTC CASSLRPGDEQFF
TRBJ2-1 . . TRBV4-2 TGTGCCAGCAGCCAAGAATTGAGCTCCTACAATGAGCAGTTCTTC CASSQELSSYNEQFF
TRBJ1-2 . . TRBV27 TGTGCCAGCAGTTTCGGGCCTGTCGCAGGGGACTCAACAAACTATGGCTACACCTTC CASSFGPVAGDSTNYGYTF
TRBJ1-6 . . TRBV20-1 TGCAGTGCTAGTTGGCAGGATAATTCACCCCTCCACTTT CSASWQDNSPLHF
TRBJ2-7 TRBD1 few TRBV28 TGTGCCGCTCGGGACAGGGGCTCCGAAGGTGACGAGCAGTACTTC CAARDRGSEGDEQYF
TRBJ2-3 TRBD1 . TRBV7-8 TGTGCCAGCAGCTCCCGGACAGGGGAGGACACAGATACGCAGTATTTT CASSSRTGEDTDTQYF
TRBJ2-7 TRBD1 . TRBV6-5 TGTGCCAGCATTTTAGGGGGCAGCTCCTACGAGCAGTACTTC CASILGGSSYEQYF
TRBJ2-1 . . TRBV6-2/TRBV6-3 TGTGCCAGCAGTTACTCCGAGTTAGGGGGAGCGGGGTTCTACAATGAGCAGTTCTTC CASSYSELGGAGFYNEQFF
TRBJ1-6 . . TRBV19 TGTGCCAGTAGGAGTGAATATTCACCCCTCCACTTT CASRSEYSPLHF
TRBJ1-6 TRBD1 once TRBV28 TGTGCCAGCAGTTCCCCGGCAGGGGGGCATTCACCCCTCCACTTT CASSSPAGGHSPLHF
TRBJ2-1 . . TRBV6-5 TGTGCCAGTACTGGACAGTACAATGAGCAGTTCTTC CASTGQYNEQFF
TRBJ2-3 . . TRBV10-3 TGTGCCATCAGTGAGCGGGGTCCCAACACAGATACGCAGTATTTT CAISERGPNTDTQYF
TRBJ2-1 . . TRBV15 TGTGCCACCAGCGACCTTAGGGGCAATGAGCAGTTCTTC CATSDLRGNEQFF
TRBJ1-1 . . TRBV2 TGTGCCAGCAGTGAAGACAGCAATGAAGCTTTCTTT CASSEDSNEAFF
TRBJ2-7 . medium-sized TRBV4-3 TGCGCCAGCAGCCAAGATCCACTGGATTCCTACGAGCAGTACTTC CASSQDPLDSYEQYF
TRBJ2-5 TRBD2 . TRBV5-5 TGTGCCAGCACGGGACTAGTTAGCCAAGAGACCCAGTACTTC CASTGLVSQETQYF
TRBJ1-1 TRBD1 . TRBV7-9 TGTGCCAGCAGCCCAAGTACAGGGGCCGTAACGACTGAAGCTTTCTTT CASSPSTGAVTTEAFF
TRBJ2-7 . . TRBV7-2 TGTGCCAGCAGTTGGGGCAGCTCCTACGAGCAGTACTTC CASSWGSSYEQYF
TRBJ2-1 . once TRBV4-3 TGCGCCAGCAGCTCGTATTCCCACTACAGCCCCATGGGCAATGAGCAGTTCTTC CASSSYSHYSPMGNEQFF
TRBJ1-2 TRBD1 . TRBV10-3 TGTGCCATCAGCCCCGGGACAGCTCCCGCCGGCTACACCTTC CAISPGTAPAGYTF
TRBJ1-1 . . TRBV4-3 TGCGCCAGCAGCCAAGAGAGGGGGGATCGGAACACTGAAGCTTTCTTT CASSQERGDRNTEAFF
TRBJ2-7 TRBD2 . TRBV5-1 TGCGCCAGCAGCTGGCCTAGCGGGCTACCCTACGAGCAGTACTTC CASSWPSGLPYEQYF
TRBJ2-1 TRBD2 few TRBV6-2/TRBV6-3 TGTGCCAGCAGTTACTCAAACCCGGGAGGGATTTACAATGAGCAGTTCTTC CASSYSNPGGIYNEQFF
TRBJ2-7 . . TRBV7-8 TGTGCCAGCAGCTTAGCGCTGCCAGGGCCCCGCTCCTACGAGCAGTACTTC CASSLALPGPRSYEQYF
TRBJ1-2 . once TRBV4-3 TGCGCCAGCAGCCAAGAGGCGATAGGCGGTTCCAACTATGGCTACACCTTC CASSQEAIGGSNYGYTF
TRBJ1-4 . . TRBV5-1 TGCGCCAGCAGCTACGACAGCAATGAAAAACTGTTTTTT CASSYDSNEKLFF
TRBJ2-7 . . TRBV28 TGTGCCAGCAGTTTTGGTCCCTACGAGCAGTACTTC CASSFGPYEQYF
TRBJ2-3 . . TRBV24-1 TGTGCCACCAGTGATTTAGTCGGGGGTACGCAGTATTTT CATSDLVGGTQYF